Following are 7 T cell receptor beta chains from one sample sequenced in a study of blood T cells in healthy people across ages. A J-beta primer mix and a sample-barcoded 5' primer were used in a second PCR of about 6 to 12 cycles. TCRdb processed the 5' RACE reads anew with MiXCR; each CDR3 protein has one entry. The sample lists about 1 million distinct CDR3 sequences, less than 50% occurring once. The sample consisted of blood. Receptor source: a woman aged 60-75 years in good health.

This clonotype showed up just a few times. V is TRBV2 and J is TRBJ2-4, with 9 positions matching TRBD1. V dropped 9 bases and J dropped 4; count of bases not matched to a gene: 4. Germline V CDR1 and CDR2: SNHLY, FYNNEI. The CDR3 has 13 amino acids. The CDR3 coding sequence is TGTGCCAGAAGAGGGACAGGGAAAAACATTCAGTACTTC. Its translation: CARRGTGKNIQYF. The variable domain in full, completed from reference TRBV2 and TRBJ2-4, reads EPEVTQTPSHQVTQMGQEVILRCVPISNHLYFYWYRQILGQKVEFLVSFYNNEISEKSEIFDDQFSVERPDGSNFTLKIRSTKLEDSAMYFCARRGTGKNIQYFGAGTRLSVL.

The chain links TRBV5-6 to TRBJ2-5; 8 nucleotides agree with TRBD2. The end of the DNA fits TRBJ2-7 better, so the J call may be wrong. Germline V gene sequence: CDR1 SGHDT, CDR2 YYEEEE. The CDR3 is 12 residues long. CDR3 amino acids: CATGRGGHEQYF. The CDR3 coding sequence is TGTGCCACCGGCCGGGGGGGGCACGAGCAGTACTTC.

This clonotype is a singleton in its sample. The rearrangement uses TRBV7-9 and TRBJ2-7; 8 bases match TRBD1. Germline CDR1 reads SEHNR; CDR2 reads FQNEAQ (reference sequence). V gave up 6 bases and J gave up 0 bases; unmatched junction bases: 13. The CDR3 loop spans 17 amino acids. The CDR3 DNA reads as TGTGCCAGCAGTCAAAACAACAGGGGGGCTATCTCCTACGAGCAGTACTTC. This translates into CASSQNNRGAISYEQYF.

J is TRBJ2-7 and V is TRBV5-5; D tentatively fits TRBD1 or TRBD2 (5 bases each). The length of the CDR3 is 16 residues. CDR1 and CDR2 from the germline V gene are SGHKS and YYEKEE (reference sequence). The germline V and J ends were trimmed by 0 bases and 2 bases, with 15 bases remaining between them. The CDR3 spells CASSLAGTTAPYEQYF. The CDR3 nucleotides are TGTGCCAGCAGCTTGGCCGGGACCACGGCACCCTACGAGCAGTACTTC.

This clonotype has just a few counts. The CDR3 DNA is TGTGCCAGCAGTTCCAGACCCGCTTCGACAGACAATCAGCCCCAGCATTTT. Protein sequence: CASSSRPASTDNQPQHF. The rearrangement uses TRBV12-3 or TRBV12-4 and TRBJ1-5; tentatively, D is TRBD1 (5 bases). Trimming cost V 4 bases and J 3 bases, with 19 bases left between them. The CDR3 sequence is 17 residues long.

This chain links TRBV20-1 with TRBJ1-5; D gene uncertain. V was clipped by 4 bases and J by 5 bases, with 18 bases between them. CDR1 and CDR2 (germline): DFQATT, SNEGSKA (reference sequence). The CDR3 is 15 residues long. This chain's CDR3 is CSAKASTYVDQPQHF. In DNA, the CDR3 is TGCAGTGCTAAGGCCTCGACCTATGTGGATCAGCCCCAGCATTTT.

V gene TRBV24-1 combines with J gene TRBJ2-5; D is ambiguous. The CDR3 extends over 12 amino acids. The germline gives CDR1 KGHDR, CDR2 SFDVKD. V lost 4 bases to trimming and J lost 4 bases, with 6 bases between them. The DNA for the CDR3 is TGTGCCACCAGTGAACCCGGAGAGACCCAGTACTTC. It is translated as CATSEPGETQYF.